Here is one T cell receptor (beta chain) with its context. A much more abundant neighbour one base away suggests this may be a read error. The record originates from a study of T cell repertoires in cytomegalovirus infection. From the reads, TCRdb called clonotypes with MiXCR, one entry per CDR3 protein. This repertoire shows around 530,000 distinct CDR3 sequences, more than 15% found once; its top ten account for about 24%. From germline, CDR1 is MNHEY and CDR2 SMNVEV (reference sequence). This CDR3 is built from 15 residues. This chain joins TRBV27 and TRBJ2-2, with 9 bases that match TRBD1. This TCR was recovered from a human donor in good health (CMV status not recorded). Some clones in this sample may be carry-over from other donors' samples. Sequencing input: CD8+ T cells from PBMCs. CDR3 sequence (DNA): TGTGCCAGCAGTTTATCCGGGACAGGGAACGGGGTGCTGTTTTTT. It encodes CASSLSGTGNGVLFF.